This entry lists 24 T cell receptor beta chains sequenced from one sample in a study of T-cell memory formation after mild COVID-19. TCRdb re-called the 5' RACE reads with MiXCR, one entry per CDR3 protein. The data hold about 620,000 distinct CDR3 sequences, with roughly 17% observed a single time. Sequenced: PBMCs or a T cell subset sorted from them (not recorded which). Receptor source: an adult woman who had mild COVID-19 (a few samples of this study predate the infection). Cell type and time point are not known.

This clonotype was seen more than once but under ten times. This chain links TRBV12-3 or TRBV12-4 with TRBJ2-1; 8 bases fit TRBD1. The CDR3 has 14 residues. V gave up 6 bases and J gave up 5 bases; unmatched junction bases: 6. CDR3 bases: TGTGCCAGCAGGGACCGGACAGGGAACAATGAGCAGTTCTTC. This codes for CASRDRTGNNEQFF.

This rearrangement joins TRBV2 to TRBJ1-1, with 8 nucleotides matching TRBD1. J gave up 9 bases and V 1 base, and 1 base lay outside the gene matches. Germline values: CDR1 SNHLY, CDR2 FYNNEI. CDR3 size: 12 residues. The CDR3 loop is CASSEDRGKAFF. The CDR3 DNA sequence: TGTGCCAGCAGTGAAGACAGGGGGAAAGCTTTCTTT.

This clonotype was seen more than once but under ten times. The rearrangement uses TRBV12-5 and TRBJ2-1; TRBD1 aligns across 12 bases. The junction had 10 bases not matched to a gene; V was cut back by 6 bases and J by 7 bases. This CDR3 has 16 amino acids. In germline, CDR1 is LGHNT, CDR2 FRNRAP. The CDR3 bases are TGTGCTAGTGGGAGAGGGACAGGGGGCTTCGTGAATGAGCAGTTCTTC. Translating gives CASGRGTGGFVNEQFF. Full variable domain (outside the CDR3, taken from reference TRBV12-5 and TRBJ2-1): DARVTQTPRHKVTEMGQEVTMRCQPILGHNTVFWYRQTMMQGLELLAYFRNRAPLDDSGMPKDRFSAEMPDATLATLKIQPSEPRDSAVYFCASGRGTGGFVNEQFFGPGTRLTVL.

CDR3 bases: TGCAGTGCCACCCGACCGGGCTACGAGCAGTACTTC. Protein: CSATRPGYEQYF. The rearrangement joins TRBV20-1 to TRBJ2-7; D ambiguous. The CDR3 totals 12 residues. Trimming took off 6 bases at V and 3 bases at J, with 12 bases between the two ends. Germline V gives CDR1 DFQATT, CDR2 SNEGSKA (reference sequence).

This clonotype was recorded a few times. The chain carries TRBV7-3 and TRBJ2-7; 8 positions match TRBD2. CDR1 is SGHTA, CDR2 FQGTGA, per germline. The trim removed 7 bases at V and 4 bases at J, leaving 18 bases unmatched. This CDR3 comprises 17 residues. This CDR3 reads CASTLDYVGGAGYEQYF. The CDR3, as DNA: TGTGCCAGCACCCTAGACTATGTCGGGGGGGCCGGTTACGAGCAGTACTTC.

This chain connects TRBV7-2 to TRBJ2-5; the D gene is possibly TRBD2 (5 bases). This CDR3 region has 14 residues. V gave up 0 bases and J gave up 2 bases, with 7 bases separating them. The germline gives CDR1 SGHTA, CDR2 FQGNSA. CDR3 in DNA: TGTGCCAGCAGCTTAGCTAGCGCTCAAGAGACCCAGTACTTC. Translating gives CASSLASAQETQYF.

This CDR3 is CASSPRTSGGGPYNEQFF. The CDR3 bases are TGTGCCAGCAGCCCGCGGACTAGCGGGGGGGGCCCCTACAATGAGCAGTTCTTC. V is TRBV3-1 and J is TRBJ2-1; 15 bases map to TRBD2. Germline V gene sequence: CDR1 LGHDT, CDR2 YNNKEL (reference sequence). The CDR3 runs to 18 residues. Trimming removed 4 bases from V and 2 bases from J; junction bases left unmatched: 6.

The chain is built from TRBV12-3 or TRBV12-4 and TRBJ1-1, with 9 bases matching TRBD1. This CDR3 region has 15 residues. The ends lost 5 bases at V and 5 bases at J; junction bases unmatched: 9. CDR3 residues: CASSDTGGGRTEAFF. CDR3 in DNA: TGTGCCAGCAGTGATACAGGGGGCGGGAGGACTGAAGCTTTCTTT.

The chain recombines TRBV7-6 with TRBJ2-3, with 11 positions matching TRBD2. The germline V gene has CDR1 SGHVS and CDR2 FNYEAQ. The CDR3 totals 15 residues. V was clipped by 7 bases and J by 2 bases; unmatched bases: 5. CDR3 protein: CASTPSGRTTDTQYF. CDR3 nucleotides: TGTGCCAGCACCCCTAGCGGGAGGACCACAGATACGCAGTATTTT.

The CDR3 spells CASSGGDYGYTF. As DNA, the CDR3 is TGTGCCAGCAGCGGTGGGGACTATGGCTACACCTTC. The gene calls are TRBV3-1 and TRBJ1-2; D is unresolved. The CDR3 loop spans 12 amino acids. Between the trimmed V and J ends, which lost 5 bases and 3 bases, there was a span of 7 bases. CDR1 is LGHDT and CDR2 is YNNKEL in the germline V gene (reference sequence).

Ten or more counts support this clonotype. The rearrangement joins TRBV14 to TRBJ1-1; D ambiguous. Germline values: CDR1 SGHDN, CDR2 FVKESK. The CDR3 extends over 16 amino acids. The V end was cut by 4 bases, the J end by 0 bases, with 15 bases between. CDR3 nucleotides: TGTGCCAGCAGCCCAAGTCAAGGGTTTATGAACACTGAAGCTTTCTTT. Amino acids: CASSPSQGFMNTEAFF.

This sequence joins TRBV14 and TRBJ1-1; D gene ambiguous. CDR3 length: 14 residues. Germline V gene lookup returns CDR1 SGHDN and CDR2 FVKESK. Trimming took 2 bases from V and 0 from J, leaving 7 bases between them. The CDR3 region is CASSQYVVNTEAFF. CDR3 DNA: TGTGCCAGCAGCCAATATGTGGTGAACACTGAAGCTTTCTTT.

This clonotype was seen a handful of times. This chain joins TRBV9 and TRBJ1-2; D is undetermined. Trimming took 0 bases from V and 8 from J, leaving 20 bases between them. CDR3 size: 16 residues. CDR1 is SGDLS and CDR2 is YYNGEE in the germline V gene. The CDR3 is CASSVGGSPGPAGYTF. The CDR3 region has the DNA TGTGCCAGCAGCGTAGGGGGTAGCCCCGGGCCCGCCGGCTACACCTTC.

J is TRBJ1-3 and V is TRBV6-5; D uncertain. CDR3 size: 13 residues. V gave up 0 bases and J gave up 2 bases, with 2 bases separating them. The germline V gene has CDR1 MNHEY and CDR2 SVGAGI. DNA of the CDR3: TGTGCCAGCAGTTACTCGGCTGGAAACACCATATATTTT. Encoded protein: CASSYSAGNTIYF.

This clonotype was recorded at least ten times. J is TRBJ2-3 and V is TRBV5-1; TRBD1 agrees at 8 bases. With V trimmed by 4 bases and J by 4 bases, 8 bases remained unmatched. Germline V lookup: CDR1 SGHRS, CDR2 YFSETQ. CDR3 length: 15 residues. CDR3 residues: CASSGGRGRSDTQYF. Written as DNA, the CDR3 is TGCGCCAGCAGCGGGGGCAGGGGGCGGTCAGATACGCAGTATTTT.

The chain links TRBV15 to TRBJ2-1; no clear D. From germline, CDR1 is LNHNV and CDR2 YYDKDF (reference sequence). This CDR3 spans 14 amino acids. V lost 0 bases and J 7 bases, leaving 10 bases between the germline ends. The CDR3 loop reads CATSRELGSNEQFF. The CDR3 coding sequence is TGTGCCACCAGCAGAGAGTTAGGGTCGAATGAGCAGTTCTTC.

This clonotype has at least ten counts. This may come from a read error, since a much larger clone is one base off. The chain combines TRBV9 with TRBJ2-2; D gene ambiguous. Per the germline V gene, CDR1 is SGDLS and CDR2 is YYNGEE. Trimming shortened V by 4 bases and J by 3 bases, and 4 bases separated the two germline ends. There are 12 residues in the CDR3. The CDR3 loop is CASSPDTGELFF. As DNA, the CDR3 is TGTGCCAGCAGCCCCGACACCGGGGAGCTGTTTTTT. The full variable domain, rest sourced from reference TRBV9 and TRBJ2-2, is DSGVTQTPKHLITATGQRVTLRCSPRSGDLSVYWYQQSLDQGLQFLIQYYNGEERAKGNILERFSAQQFPDLHSELNLSSLELGDSALYFCASSPDTGELFFGEGSRLTVL.

This clonotype has more than one count but fewer than ten. The CDR3 region is CASNLPSHNEQFF. The CDR3 DNA reads as TGTGCCAGCAATCTCCCGTCCCACAATGAGCAGTTCTTC. The chain employs TRBV12-3 or TRBV12-4 and TRBJ2-1; D remains unclear. V shed 7 bases and J shed 5 bases, with 12 bases lying between them. The CDR3 loop spans 13 amino acids.

This clonotype was seen only a few times. This chain links TRBV5-5 with TRBJ2-3; 8 nucleotides agree with TRBD1. Germline V lookup: CDR1 SGHKS, CDR2 YYEKEE (reference sequence). The CDR3 has 15 amino acids. Trimming cost V 4 bases and J 3 bases; bases outside gene matches: 7. CDR3 region: CASSRRQGKTDTQYF. The CDR3 DNA is TGTGCCAGCAGCCGGCGACAGGGGAAGACAGATACGCAGTATTTT.

The V and J genes are TRBV5-1 and TRBJ1-1; 9 bases are shared with TRBD1. The CDR3 totals 18 residues. V trimming: 2 bases; J trimming: 0 bases; junction bases outside the gene matches: 11. The germline V gene encodes CDR1 SGHRS and CDR2 YFSETQ. The CDR3 protein is CASSFGTGHLIMNTEAFF. The CDR3 coding sequence is TGCGCCAGCAGCTTTGGGACAGGGCACCTGATAATGAACACTGAAGCTTTCTTT.

V gene TRBV6-5 combines with J gene TRBJ2-7; maybe TRBD1 (7 bases). The CDR3 length is 13 residues. The V end was cut by 6 bases, the J end by 7 bases, with 16 bases between. CDR1 is MNHEY, CDR2 SVGAGI, per germline. CDR3 nucleotide sequence: TGTGCCAGCAGACCTCCGACAGGGAGGGAGCAGTACTTC. Its protein is CASRPPTGREQYF.

V and J are TRBV20-1 and TRBJ2-7; possibly TRBD1 for D (6 bases). CDR3 length equals 15 residues. The V end was cut by 6 bases, the J end by 3 bases, with 21 bases between. In germline, CDR1 is DFQATT, CDR2 SNEGSKA (reference sequence). DNA of the CDR3: TGCAGTGCCACGGCCAAACAGACAGGTATCTACGAGCAGTACTTC. It translates to CSATAKQTGIYEQYF.

The chain joins TRBV6-5 to TRBJ1-1; possible D gene TRBD1, 5 bases. From germline, CDR1 is MNHEY and CDR2 SVGAGI. Trimming took off 2 bases at V and 7 bases at J, with 17 bases between the two ends. The CDR3 length is 15 residues. DNA of the CDR3: TGTGCCAGCAGTTACACGGGGTATCGGGACGATGAAGCTTTCTTT. Translation gives CASSYTGYRDDEAFF.

The rearrangement links TRBV19 to TRBJ2-3; possible D gene TRBD1, 5 bases. The CDR3 runs 15 residues. Germline CDR1 and CDR2: LNHDA and SQIVND (reference sequence). Trimming took 5 bases from V and 3 from J, leaving 15 bases between them. CDR3 nucleotide sequence: TGTGCCAGTAGTCCCGACAGTCTTCGAACAGATACGCAGTATTTT. It translates to CASSPDSLRTDTQYF.